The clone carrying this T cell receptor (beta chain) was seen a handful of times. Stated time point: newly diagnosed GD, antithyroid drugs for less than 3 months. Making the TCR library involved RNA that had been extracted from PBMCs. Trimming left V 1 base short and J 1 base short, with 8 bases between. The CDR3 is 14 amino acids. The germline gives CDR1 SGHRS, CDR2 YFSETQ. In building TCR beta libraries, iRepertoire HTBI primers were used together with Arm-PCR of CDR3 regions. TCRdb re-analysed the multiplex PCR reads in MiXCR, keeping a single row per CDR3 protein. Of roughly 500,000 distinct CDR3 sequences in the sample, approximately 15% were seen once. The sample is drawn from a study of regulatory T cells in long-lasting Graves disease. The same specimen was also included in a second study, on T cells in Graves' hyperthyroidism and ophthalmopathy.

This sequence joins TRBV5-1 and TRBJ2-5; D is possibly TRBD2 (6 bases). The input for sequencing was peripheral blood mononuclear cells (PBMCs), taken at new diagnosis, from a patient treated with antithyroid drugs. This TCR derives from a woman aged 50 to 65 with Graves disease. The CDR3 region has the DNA TGCGCCAGCAGCTTGCTGGGGGGCCAAGAGACCCAGTACTTC. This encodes CASSLLGGQETQYF.